This T cell receptor beta chain is drawn from a study of OX40 agonist ivuxolimab in advanced cancers. V shed 4 bases and J 3 bases; nucleotides not matched to a gene: 11. The CDR3 is 17 amino acids. Germline V gene lookup returns CDR1 LNHDA and CDR2 SQIVND (reference sequence). Sequenced by immunoSEQ multiplex PCR; TCRdb stores in-frame clones only, minus some. This sample has tens of thousands of clones; around 82% occur once, and the top ten carry 1.5% to 2%. The receptor was derived from an adult with an advanced solid tumor such as melanoma, head and neck, liver or kidney cancer. The sequenced sample was CD4+ or CD8+ T cells sorted from blood, obtained in a trial of the OX40 agonist ivuxolimab. The chain employs TRBV19 and TRBJ1-5, with 8 bases that match TRBD1. The CDR3: CASSTMGRGLNNQPQHF. The CDR3, as DNA: TGTGCCAGTAGTACCATGGGCAGGGGGCTTAACAATCAGCCCCAGCATTTT.